Listed below are T cell receptor beta chains from one sample, sequenced in a study of human CD8 memory T cell subsets. TCRdb processed the 5' RACE reads again and assigns one entry to each CDR3 protein, with no DNA. This sample contains roughly 3,000 distinct CDR3 sequences. Source material: CD8+ T cells from PBMCs. The origin of the receptors is a human donor in good health. Each CDR3 is given with its conserved first and last residue. Clone size appears in some rows only: once, few, many, or a class for an expanded clone.

abundance	v_gene	j_gene	CDR3aa
NA	TRBV15	TRBJ1-2	CATSRDPLTGVGIGYTF
NA	TRBV7-6	TRBJ2-1	CASSSPGLAGTRDEQFF
NA	TRBV9	TRBJ2-4	CASSDGQGANIQYF
NA	TRBV30	TRBJ1-2	CAWSRPGGYTF
medium-sized	TRBV20-1	TRBJ2-4	CSATTPTEDIQYF
NA	TRBV5-1	TRBJ2-1	CASSFQGYEQFF
medium-sized	TRBV2	TRBJ2-3	CASAGGLGDTQYF
medium-sized	TRBV15	TRBJ2-3	CATSRDAGGTDTQYF
NA	TRBV27	TRBJ2-7	CASSTRLAESYEQYF
NA	TRBV28	TRBJ2-2	CASSSTGLTTGELFF
medium-sized	TRBV9	TRBJ1-2	CASSVALDGSYGYTF
NA	TRBV7-6	TRBJ2-7	CASSPFGGEGPYEQYF
NA	TRBV7-9	TRBJ1-1	CASSFSTEAFF
medium-sized	TRBV2	TRBJ2-7	CASSELELDGQYF
medium-sized	TRBV7-8	TRBJ2-7	CASSPGTNSGNEQYF
NA	TRBV20-1	TRBJ2-5	CSAAPREMTETQYF
medium-sized	TRBV4-3	TRBJ1-4	CASSQFNRATNEKLFF
medium-sized	TRBV5-4	TRBJ2-2	CASSFSGTGELFF